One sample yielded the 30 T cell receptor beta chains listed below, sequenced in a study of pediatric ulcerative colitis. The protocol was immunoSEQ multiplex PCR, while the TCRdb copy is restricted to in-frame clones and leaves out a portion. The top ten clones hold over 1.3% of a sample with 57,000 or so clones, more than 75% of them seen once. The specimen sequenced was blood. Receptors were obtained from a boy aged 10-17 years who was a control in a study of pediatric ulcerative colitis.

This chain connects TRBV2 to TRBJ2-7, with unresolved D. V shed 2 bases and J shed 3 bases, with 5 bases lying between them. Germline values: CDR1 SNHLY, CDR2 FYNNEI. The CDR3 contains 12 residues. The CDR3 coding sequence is TGTGCCAGCAGTGAAAGCCGCTACGAGCAGTACTTC. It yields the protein CASSESRYEQYF.

The DNA for the CDR3 is TGTGCCAGCAGATCCGGGACAGAAAGCGGGGAGCTGTTTTTT. This sequence encodes CASRSGTESGELFF. The chain couples TRBV6-5 to TRBJ2-2, with TRBD1 identical over 7 bases. Germline CDR1 is MNHEY and CDR2 is SVGAGI. Trimming took 6 bases from V and 7 from J; bases not matched to a gene: 8. The CDR3 has 14 residues.

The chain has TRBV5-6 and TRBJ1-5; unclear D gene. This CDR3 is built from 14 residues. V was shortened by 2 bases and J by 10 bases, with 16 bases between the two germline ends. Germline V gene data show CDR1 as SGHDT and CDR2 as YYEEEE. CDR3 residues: CASSLGRTNRPQHF. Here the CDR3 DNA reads TGTGCCAGCAGCTTAGGTAGGACCAATCGCCCCCAGCATTTT.

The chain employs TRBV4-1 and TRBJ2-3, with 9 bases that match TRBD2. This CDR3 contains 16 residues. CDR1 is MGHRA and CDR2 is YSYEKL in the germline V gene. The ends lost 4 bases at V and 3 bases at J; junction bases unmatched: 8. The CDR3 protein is CASSLQREAGTDTQYF. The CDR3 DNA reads TGCGCCAGCAGCCTCCAGCGGGAGGCGGGGACAGATACGCAGTATTTT.

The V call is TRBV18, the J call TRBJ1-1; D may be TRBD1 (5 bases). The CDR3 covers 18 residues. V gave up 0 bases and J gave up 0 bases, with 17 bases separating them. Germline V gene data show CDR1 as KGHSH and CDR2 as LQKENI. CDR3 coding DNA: TGTGCCAGCTCACCACCCAGGGTCTTTCCAAAAATGAACACTGAAGCTTTCTTT. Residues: CASSPPRVFPKMNTEAFF.

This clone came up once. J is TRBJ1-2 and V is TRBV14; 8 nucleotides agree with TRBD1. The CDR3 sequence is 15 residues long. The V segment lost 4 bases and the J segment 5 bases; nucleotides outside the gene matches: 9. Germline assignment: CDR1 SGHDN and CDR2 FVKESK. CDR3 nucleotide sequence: TGTGCCAGCAGCCTTACCGGGACAGGACAATATGGCTACACCTTC. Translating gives CASSLTGTGQYGYTF.

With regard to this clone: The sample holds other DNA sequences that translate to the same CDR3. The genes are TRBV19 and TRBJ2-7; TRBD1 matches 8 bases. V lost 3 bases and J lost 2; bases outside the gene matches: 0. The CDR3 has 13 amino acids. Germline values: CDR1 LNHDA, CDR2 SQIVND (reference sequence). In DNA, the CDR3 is TGTGCCAGTAGTATCAGGGGGCCCTACGAGCAGTACTTC. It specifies CASSIRGPYEQYF.

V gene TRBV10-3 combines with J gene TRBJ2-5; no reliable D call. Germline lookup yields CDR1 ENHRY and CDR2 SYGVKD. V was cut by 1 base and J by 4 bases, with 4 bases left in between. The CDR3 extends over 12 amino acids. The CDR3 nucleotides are TGTGCCATCAGTGAGTTAGGAGAGACCCAGTACTTC. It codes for CAISELGETQYF.

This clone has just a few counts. This chain's CDR3 is CASSLRDTYGYTF. The CDR3 DNA reads TGCGCCAGCAGCTTGAGGGACACCTATGGCTACACCTTC. The V gene is TRBV5-1, the J gene TRBJ1-2; a possible D gene is TRBD1 (6 bases). The length of the CDR3 is 13 residues. V was trimmed by 1 base and J by 4 bases, leaving 8 bases between them. The germline V gene has CDR1 SGHRS and CDR2 YFSETQ.

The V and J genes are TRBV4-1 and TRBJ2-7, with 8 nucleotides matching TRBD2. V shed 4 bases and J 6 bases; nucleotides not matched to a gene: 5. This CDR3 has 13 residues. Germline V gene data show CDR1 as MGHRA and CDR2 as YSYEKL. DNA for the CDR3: TGCGCCAGCAGCCCCGGGACTAGTTCCGAGCAGTACTTC. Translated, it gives CASSPGTSSEQYF.

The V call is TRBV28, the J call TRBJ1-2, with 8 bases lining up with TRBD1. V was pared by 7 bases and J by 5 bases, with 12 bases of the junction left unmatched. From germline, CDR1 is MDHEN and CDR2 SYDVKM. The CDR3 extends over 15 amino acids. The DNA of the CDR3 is TGTGCCAGCATCGCAGGGCCAGGGGGCGTTTATGGCTACACCTTC. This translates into CASIAGPGGVYGYTF.

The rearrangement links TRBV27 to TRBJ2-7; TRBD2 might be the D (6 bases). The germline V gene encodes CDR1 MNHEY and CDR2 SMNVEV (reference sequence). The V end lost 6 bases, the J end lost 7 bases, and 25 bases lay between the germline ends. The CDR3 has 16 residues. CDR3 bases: TGTGCCAGCAGCCCCTACCGGGACGGGAGCCTACGTGAGCAGTACTTC. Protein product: CASSPYRDGSLREQYF.

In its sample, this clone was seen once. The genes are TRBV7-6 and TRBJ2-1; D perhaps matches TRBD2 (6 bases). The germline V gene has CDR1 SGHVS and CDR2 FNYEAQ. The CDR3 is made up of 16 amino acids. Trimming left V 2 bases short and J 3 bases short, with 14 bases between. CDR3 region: CASSLRRENFYNEQFF. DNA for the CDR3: TGTGCCAGCAGCTTACGACGGGAGAATTTCTACAATGAGCAGTTCTTC.

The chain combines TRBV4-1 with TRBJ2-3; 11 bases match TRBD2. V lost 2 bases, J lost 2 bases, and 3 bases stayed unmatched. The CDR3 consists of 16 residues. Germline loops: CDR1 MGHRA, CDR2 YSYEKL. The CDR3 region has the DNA TGCGCCAGCAGCCAATTTAGCGGGAGGGACACAGATACGCAGTATTTT. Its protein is CASSQFSGRDTDTQYF.

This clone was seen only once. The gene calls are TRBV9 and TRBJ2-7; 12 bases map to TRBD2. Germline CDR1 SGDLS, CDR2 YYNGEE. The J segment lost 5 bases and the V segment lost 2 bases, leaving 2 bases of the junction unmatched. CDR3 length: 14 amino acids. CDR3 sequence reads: CASSVLAGGDEQYF. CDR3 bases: TGTGCCAGCAGCGTGCTAGCGGGAGGGGACGAGCAGTACTTC.

The CDR3 sequence is CASSISLSLAGSYNEQFF. The DNA for the CDR3 is TGTGCCAGTAGTATTTCCTTGTCACTAGCGGGGAGCTACAATGAGCAGTTCTTC. V and J are TRBV19 and TRBJ2-1; 10 bases align to TRBD2. This CDR3 comprises 18 residues. The germline V gene encodes CDR1 LNHDA and CDR2 SQIVND (reference sequence). V lost 3 bases to trimming and J lost 3 bases; unmatched junction nucleotides: 11. The entire variable domain, with the rest obtained from reference TRBV19 and TRBJ2-1, is as follows: DGGITQSPKYLFRKEGQNVTLSCEQNLNHDAMYWYRQDPGQGLRLIYYSQIVNDFQKGDIAEGYSVSREKKESFPLTVTSAQKNPTAFYLCASSISLSLAGSYNEQFFGPGTRLTVL.

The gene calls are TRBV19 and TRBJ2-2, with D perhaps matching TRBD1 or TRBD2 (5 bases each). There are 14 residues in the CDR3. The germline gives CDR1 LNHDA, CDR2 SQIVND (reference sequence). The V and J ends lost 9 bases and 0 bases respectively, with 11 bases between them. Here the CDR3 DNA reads TGTGCCAGCCAGAGGGGAGCGAACACCGGGGAGCTGTTTTTT. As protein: CASQRGANTGELFF.

The CDR3: CASSDRARYGYTF. The CDR3, as DNA: TGTGCCAGTAGTGACAGGGCTCGATATGGCTACACCTTC. The chain uses TRBV19 and TRBJ1-2, with TRBD1 identical over 7 bases. Germline V gene lookup returns CDR1 LNHDA and CDR2 SQIVND (reference sequence). The CDR3 consists of 13 residues. Germline trimming cut 5 bases from V and 5 bases from J; bases unmatched to any gene: 5. Drawing the rest from reference TRBV19 and TRBJ1-2, the complete variable domain is DGGITQSPKYLFRKEGQNVTLSCEQNLNHDAMYWYRQDPGQGLRLIYYSQIVNDFQKGDIAEGYSVSREKKESFPLTVTSAQKNPTAFYLCASSDRARYGYTFGSGTRLTVV.

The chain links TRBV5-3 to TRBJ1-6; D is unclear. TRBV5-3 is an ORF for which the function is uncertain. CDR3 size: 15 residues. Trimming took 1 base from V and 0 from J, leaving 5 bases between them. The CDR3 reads CARSLTSSYNSPLHF. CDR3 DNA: TGTGCCAGAAGCTTGACGAGCTCCTATAATTCACCCCTCCACTTT.

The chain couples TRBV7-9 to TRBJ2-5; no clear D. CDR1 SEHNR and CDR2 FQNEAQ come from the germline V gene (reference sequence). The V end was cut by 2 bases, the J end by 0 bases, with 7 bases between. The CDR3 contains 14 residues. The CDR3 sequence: CASSLTRDQETQYF. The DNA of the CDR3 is TGTGCCAGCAGCTTAACAAGGGACCAAGAGACCCAGTACTTC.

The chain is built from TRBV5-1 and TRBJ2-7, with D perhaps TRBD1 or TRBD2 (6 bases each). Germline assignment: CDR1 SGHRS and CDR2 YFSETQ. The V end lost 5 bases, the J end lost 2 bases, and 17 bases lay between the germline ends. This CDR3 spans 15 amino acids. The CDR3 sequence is CASSGGRGDAYEQYF. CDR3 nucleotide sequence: TGCGCCAGCAGTGGGGGAAGGGGGGACGCCTACGAGCAGTACTTC.

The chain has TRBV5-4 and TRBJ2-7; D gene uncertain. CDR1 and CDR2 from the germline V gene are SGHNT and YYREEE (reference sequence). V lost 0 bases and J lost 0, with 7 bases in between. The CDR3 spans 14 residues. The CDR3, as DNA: TGTGCCAGCAGCTTGGGGTCCAGCTCCTACGAGCAGTACTTC. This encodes CASSLGSSSYEQYF.

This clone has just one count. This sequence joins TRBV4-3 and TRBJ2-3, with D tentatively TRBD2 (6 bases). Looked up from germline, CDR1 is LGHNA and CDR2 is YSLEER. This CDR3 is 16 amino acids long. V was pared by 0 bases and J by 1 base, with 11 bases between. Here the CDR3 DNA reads TGCGCCAGCAGCCAAGAACCCATAGCGGGCACAGATACGCAGTATTTT. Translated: CASSQEPIAGTDTQYF.

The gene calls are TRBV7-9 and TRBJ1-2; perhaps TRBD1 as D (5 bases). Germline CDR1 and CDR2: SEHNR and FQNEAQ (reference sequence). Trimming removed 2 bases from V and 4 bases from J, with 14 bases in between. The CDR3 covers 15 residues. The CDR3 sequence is CASSLYPGRTYGYTF. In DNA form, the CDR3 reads TGTGCCAGCAGCTTATACCCAGGGAGGACCTATGGCTACACCTTC.

CDR3 in amino acids: CASSLAVGSTDTQYF. CDR3 sequence (DNA): TGCGCCAGCAGCTTGGCCGTCGGGAGCACAGATACGCAGTATTTT. The rearrangement links TRBV5-1 to TRBJ2-3; D remains unclear. Per germline, CDR1 SGHRS and CDR2 YFSETQ. This CDR3 region has 15 residues. Trimming left V 0 bases short and J 0 bases short, with 8 bases between. The entire variable domain, with the rest obtained from reference TRBV5-1 and TRBJ2-3, is as follows: KAGVTQTPRYLIKTRGQQVTLSCSPISGHRSVSWYQQTPGQGLQFLFEYFSETQRNKGNFPGRFSGRQFSNSRSEMNVSTLELGDSALYLCASSLAVGSTDTQYFGPGTRLTVL.

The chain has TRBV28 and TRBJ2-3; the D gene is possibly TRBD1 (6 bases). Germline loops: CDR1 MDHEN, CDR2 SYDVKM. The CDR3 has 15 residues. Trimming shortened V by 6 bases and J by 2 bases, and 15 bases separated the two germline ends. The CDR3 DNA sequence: TGTGCCAGCAGCCCCCGCAGGGGACACACAGATACGCAGTATTTT. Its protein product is CASSPRRGHTDTQYF. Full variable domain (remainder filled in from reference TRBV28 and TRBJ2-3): DVKVTQSSRYLVKRTGEKVFLECVQDMDHENMFWYRQDPGLGLRLIYFSYDVKMKEKGDIPEGYSVSREKKERFSLILESASTNQTSMYLCASSPRRGHTDTQYFGPGTRLTVL.

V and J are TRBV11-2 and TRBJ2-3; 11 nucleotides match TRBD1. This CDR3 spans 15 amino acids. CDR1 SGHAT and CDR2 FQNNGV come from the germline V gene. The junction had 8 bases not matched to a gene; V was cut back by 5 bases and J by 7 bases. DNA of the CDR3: TGTGCCAGCAGCGCCTGGACAGGGGGCATGAATACGCAGTATTTT. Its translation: CASSAWTGGMNTQYF.

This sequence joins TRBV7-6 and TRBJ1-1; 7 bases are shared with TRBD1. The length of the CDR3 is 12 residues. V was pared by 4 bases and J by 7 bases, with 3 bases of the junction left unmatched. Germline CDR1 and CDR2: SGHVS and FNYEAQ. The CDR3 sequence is CASSYRDSEAFF. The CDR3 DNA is TGTGCCAGCAGCTACCGGGACAGTGAAGCTTTCTTT.

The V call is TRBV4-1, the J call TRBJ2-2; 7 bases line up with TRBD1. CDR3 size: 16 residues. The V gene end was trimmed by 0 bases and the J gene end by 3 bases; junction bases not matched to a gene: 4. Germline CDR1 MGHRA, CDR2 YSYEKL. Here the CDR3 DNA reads TGCGCCAGCAGCCAAGAGACAGGGTGGGACACCGGGGAGCTGTTTTTT. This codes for CASSQETGWDTGELFF.

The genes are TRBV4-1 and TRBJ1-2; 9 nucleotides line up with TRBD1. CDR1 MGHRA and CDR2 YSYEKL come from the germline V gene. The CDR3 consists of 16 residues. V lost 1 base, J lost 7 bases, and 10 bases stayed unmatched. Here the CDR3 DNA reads TGCGCCAGCAGCCAAGGAGGAGGGACAGGGTTCCCTGGCTACACCTTC. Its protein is CASSQGGGTGFPGYTF.